Listed below are T cell receptor beta chains from one sample, sequenced in a study of blood T cell repertoires in COVID-19. The method was immunoSEQ multiplex PCR; TCRdb's version includes in-frame clones alone and lacks a portion of them. The table lists about 200,000 clones, approximately 82% of them singletons, with about 5% in the top ten. Sequences were obtained from PBMCs or T cells enriched from blood (not recorded which). The source of these receptors is a woman aged 55-70 years with acute COVID-19. Both conserved end residues are part of each CDR3. A D gene is named only where the DNA matches it firmly. Where a row states a size, it is once, few, many or the class of an expanded clone; other rows omit it.

15 | TRBD1 | TRBJ2-3 | TRBV5-8 | . | CASSRPQGATDTQYF | TGTGCCAGCAGCCGACCACAGGGGGCGACAGATACGCAGTATTTT
15 | TRBD2 | TRBJ2-3 | TRBV7-2 | once | CASSLQAGEGDTQYF | TGTGCCAGCAGCTTACAAGCGGGAGAGGGAGATACGCAGTATTTT
14 | . | TRBJ1-4 | TRBV19 | . | CASSMTELNEKLFF | TGTGCCAGTAGTATGACAGAACTAAATGAAAAACTGTTTTTT
16 | TRBD1 | TRBJ2-2 | TRBV10-3 | . | CAIKGQTDSNTGELFF | TGTGCCATCAAGGGACAGACTGACTCGAACACCGGGGAGCTGTTTTTT
14 | . | TRBJ2-3 | TRBV5-6 | once | CASSLVRSADTQYF | TGTGCCAGCAGCTTGGTACGGTCCGCGGATACGCAGTATTTT
19 | . | TRBJ1-1 | TRBV3-1/TRBV3-2 | once | CASSHPHGQTSRMNTEAFF | TGTGCCAGCAGCCACCCTCATGGACAAACCAGTAGAATGAACACTGAAGCTTTCTTT
16 | TRBD2 | TRBJ2-1 | TRBV4-1 | . | CASSQTSGRGYNEQFF | TGCGCCAGCAGCCAAACTAGCGGGAGGGGTTACAATGAGCAGTTCTTC
14 | . | TRBJ1-1 | TRBV16 | . | CASSQSHLNEWAFF | TGTGCCAGCAGCCAATCGCACCTGAATGAGTGGGCTTTCTTT
13 | TRBD1 | TRBJ2-1 | TRBV5-6 | . | CASSLEGAREQFF | TGTGCCAGCAGCTTGGAGGGGGCAAGGGAGCAGTTCTTC
13 | . | TRBJ1-2 | TRBV6-6 | . | CATLPLHNYGYTF | TGTGCCACCCTTCCATTACACAACTATGGCTACACCTTC
14 | TRBD1 | TRBJ2-1 | TRBV19 | . | CASSLWTGTDEQFF | TGTGCCAGTAGTCTCTGGACAGGGACGGATGAGCAGTTCTTC
13 | TRBD1 | TRBJ1-2 | TRBV13 | . | CASLDRANYGYTF | TGTGCCAGCTTGGACAGGGCCAACTATGGCTACACCTTC
14 | . | TRBJ1-4 | TRBV19 | . | CASSTGRTNEKLFF | TGTGCCAGTAGTACTGGGAGAACTAATGAAAAACTGTTTTTT
11 | . | TRBJ2-7 | TRBV7-9 | . | CASSPGGEQYF | TGTGCCAGCAGCCCCGGCGGGGAGCAGTACTTC
16 | . | TRBJ2-1 | TRBV4-3 | . | CASSRLQWSSYNEQFF | TGCGCCAGCAGCCGGCTTCAATGGAGCTCCTACAATGAGCAGTTCTTC
15 | TRBD1 | TRBJ1-4 | TRBV10-3 | . | CAISAGTGPNEKLFF | TGTGCCATCAGTGCGGGGACAGGCCCTAATGAAAAACTGTTTTTT
18 | TRBD1 | TRBJ1-1 | TRBV13 | . | CASSLYGQGAFWTSEAFF | TGTGCCAGCAGCTTATACGGACAGGGCGCCTTTTGGACCTCTGAAGCTTTCTTT
16 | . | TRBJ2-7 | TRBV18 | once | CASSPPGLASRYEQYF | TGTGCCAGCTCACCACCAGGTCTAGCGAGCCGTTACGAGCAGTACTTC
15 | TRBD2 | TRBJ2-3 | TRBV7-2 | . | CASSEGLAGTDTQYF | TGTGCCAGCAGCGAGGGACTAGCGGGCACAGATACGCAGTATTTT
13 | TRBD2 | TRBJ2-7 | TRBV28 | . | CASLSGDSYEQYF | TGTGCCAGCCTTAGCGGGGATTCTTACGAGCAGTACTTC
17 | . | TRBJ2-1 | TRBV11-2 | . | CASSRTAADSSYNEQFF | TGTGCCAGCAGCCGCACGGCTGCGGACAGCTCCTACAATGAGCAGTTCTTC
13 | TRBD1 | TRBJ1-1 | TRBV24-1 | . | CATRGQGRTEAFF | TGTGCCACCAGGGGACAGGGGAGGACTGAAGCTTTCTTT
15 | . | TRBJ2-2 | TRBV11-2 | . | CASSLAGPAGGELFF | TGTGCCAGCAGCTTGGCGGGACCAGCGGGCGGGGAGCTGTTTTTT
16 | . | TRBJ1-4 | TRBV4-1 | . | CASSRISIALGEKLFF | TGCGCCAGCAGCCGTATAAGTATAGCCCTTGGTGAAAAACTGTTTTTT
16 | . | TRBJ1-1 | TRBV29-1 | . | CSVEDRRWGVDTEAFF | TGCAGCGTTGAAGATCGCCGGTGGGGAGTAGACACTGAAGCTTTCTTT
17 | TRBD2 | TRBJ2-1 | TRBV18 | . | CASSPPAGLAGSNEQFF | TGTGCCAGCTCACCACCGGCGGGACTAGCGGGATCCAATGAGCAGTTCTTC
16 | TRBD1 | TRBJ2-3 | TRBV19 | . | CASSSPRDRGSDTQYF | TGTGCCAGTAGTAGCCCCCGGGACAGGGGTTCAGATACGCAGTATTTT
13 | . | TRBJ2-7 | TRBV6-5 | . | CASSSPPIYEQYF | TGTGCCAGCAGCTCACCTCCTATCTACGAGCAGTACTTC
15 | . | TRBJ2-7 | TRBV6-2/TRBV6-3 | . | CASSYRDPRSYEQYF | TGTGCCAGCAGTTACCGAGACCCGAGGTCCTACGAGCAGTACTTC
15 | TRBD2 | TRBJ2-1 | TRBV6-2/TRBV6-3 | . | CASSYSGGRNREQFF | TGTGCCAGCAGTTACTCTGGCGGGAGGAACCGTGAGCAGTTCTTC
15 | TRBD2 | TRBJ2-2 | TRBV19 | . | CASTSGGRRTGELFF | TGTGCCAGCACCTCTGGCGGGAGAAGAACCGGGGAGCTGTTTTTT
14 | TRBD1 | TRBJ1-1 | TRBV10-3 | . | CAISRDRENTEAFF | TGTGCCATCAGTAGGGACAGGGAGAACACTGAAGCTTTCTTT
14 | . | TRBJ1-1 | TRBV29-1 | . | CSVVGGGAYTEAFF | TGCAGCGTTGTGGGCGGGGGCGCTTACACTGAAGCTTTCTTT
15 | TRBD1 | TRBJ2-5 | TRBV5-4 | few | CASSPGQGAAETQYF | TGTGCCAGCAGCCCGGGACAGGGGGCAGCAGAGACCCAGTACTTC
16 | . | TRBJ1-4 | TRBV4-2 | . | CASSQDLITTNEKLFF | TGTGCCAGCAGCCAAGATCTAATTACAACTAATGAAAAACTGTTTTTT
15 | TRBD2 | TRBJ2-1 | TRBV5-8 | once | CASSLGLAVYNEQFF | TGTGCCAGCAGCTTGGGACTAGCGGTCTACAATGAGCAGTTCTTC
16 | TRBD2 | TRBJ2-1 | TRBV3-1/TRBV3-2 | . | CASSLSVSGRRNEQFF | TGTGCCAGCAGCCTGAGTGTTAGCGGGAGGAGGAATGAGCAGTTCTTC
16 | . | TRBJ2-1 | TRBV5-1 | . | CASSLAGREGGNEQFF | TGCGCCAGCAGCTTGGCCGGTCGAGAGGGCGGGAATGAGCAGTTCTTC
13 | TRBD1 | TRBJ1-2 | TRBV5-6 | . | CASSSTGGIGYTF | TGTGCCAGCAGCAGTACAGGGGGTATAGGCTACACCTTC